This entry lists 18 T cell receptor beta chains sequenced from one sample in a study of technical replicates of blood from several donors. This table comes from immunoSEQ multiplex PCR, and its TCRdb copy is limited to in-frame clones, with some not included. The sample has about 83,000 clones; around 94% are singletons. The sample taken for sequencing was T cells isolated from PBMCs. These receptors were obtained from a human donor in good health.

This chain connects TRBV4-1 to TRBJ2-7, with a tentative D call TRBD1 (5 bases). The germline CDR1 and CDR2 sequences are MGHRA and YSYEKL. This CDR3 is 13 amino acids long. The V end lost 2 bases, the J end lost 5 bases, and 10 bases lay between the germline ends. The CDR3 DNA reads TGCGCCAGCAGCCAAAGGGGCCAGGACGAGCAGTACTTC. Encoded protein: CASSQRGQDEQYF.

The CDR3: CASSLVPGNPGNTIYF. DNA for the CDR3: TGCGCCAGCAGCTTGGTTCCGGGAAACCCTGGAAACACCATATATTTT. The chain links TRBV5-1 to TRBJ1-3; D ambiguous. The V and J ends lost 0 bases and 2 bases respectively, with 12 bases between them. The CDR3 is 16 residues long. Germline assignment: CDR1 SGHRS and CDR2 YFSETQ.

V and J are TRBV19 and TRBJ1-5; tentatively, D is TRBD1 (6 bases). Germline lookup yields CDR1 LNHDA and CDR2 SQIVND (reference sequence). CDR3 size: 20 residues. Between the trimmed V and J ends, which lost 8 bases and 6 bases, there was a span of 35 bases. CDR3 coding DNA: TGTGCCAGTGGTGACTCCTCCCCTCGCGCGGGGGGCAGTCTTCTTCAGCCCCAGCATTTT. As protein: CASGDSSPRAGGSLLQPQHF.

In its sample, this clone was seen a few times. The genes are TRBV5-4 and TRBJ2-7; 10 positions agree with TRBD1. The V gene's germline CDR1 is SGHNT and CDR2 YYREEE (reference sequence). The CDR3 contains 14 residues. The ends lost 4 bases at V and 7 bases at J; junction bases unmatched: 8. CDR3 DNA: TGTGCCAGCAGCCCCGGGACAGGGGTCGGGGAGCAGTACTTC. Its protein product is CASSPGTGVGEQYF.

The chain couples TRBV7-3 to TRBJ2-7; tentative D call: TRBD1 (5 bases). The V gene lost 1 base and the J gene lost 2 bases, with 9 bases spanning the gap. Germline V gene lookup returns CDR1 SGHTA and CDR2 FQGTGA. This CDR3 is 14 amino acids long. CDR3 coding DNA: TGTGCCAGCAGCTTAATTGCAGGGCCCTACGAGCAGTACTTC. Translating gives CASSLIAGPYEQYF.

The rearrangement uses TRBV19 and TRBJ1-2, with a weak D call TRBD1 (5 bases). Trimming shortened V by 4 bases and J by 3 bases, and 15 bases separated the two germline ends. This CDR3 contains 15 residues. The germline gives CDR1 LNHDA, CDR2 SQIVND (reference sequence). In DNA form, the CDR3 reads TGTGCCAGTAGTACCTCGGTAGGGGAACACTATGGCTACACCTTC. It yields the protein CASSTSVGEHYGYTF.

V gene TRBV5-1 combines with J gene TRBJ1-1, with a possible D match to TRBD1 (5 bases). CDR1 and CDR2 from the germline V gene are SGHRS and YFSETQ. CDR3 length: 14 amino acids. Trimming pared 2 bases from V and 1 base from J, leaving 9 bases between. This CDR3 is CASSFGGGNTEAFF. For the CDR3, the DNA is TGCGCCAGCAGCTTTGGGGGGGGGAACACTGAAGCTTTCTTT.

The chain couples TRBV2 to TRBJ2-7; 8 nucleotides align to TRBD1. In germline, CDR1 is SNHLY, CDR2 FYNNEI. The CDR3 sequence is 13 residues long. V was clipped by 11 bases and J by 4 bases; unmatched bases: 10. In DNA form, the CDR3 reads TGTGCCCTGCAGGACAGGGCAATTTACGAGCAGTACTTC. This codes for CALQDRAIYEQYF.

This sequence joins TRBV4-1 and TRBJ2-3; 8 positions agree with TRBD2. Germline V gene sequence: CDR1 MGHRA, CDR2 YSYEKL. CDR3 size: 19 residues. V lost 4 bases and J lost 2; bases outside the gene matches: 17. CDR3 DNA sequence: TGCGCCAGCAGCCCCGGCGGTCTTGGGGGCGGGGGGCCCACAGATACGCAGTATTTT. Protein product: CASSPGGLGGGGPTDTQYF.

Written as DNA, the CDR3 is TGTGCTAGTGGTTTGGTACTTGGAGGGATTAACACTGAAGCTTTCTTT. Its protein product is CASGLVLGGINTEAFF. The genes are TRBV12-5 and TRBJ1-1; no clear D gene. V lost 0 bases, J lost 2 bases, and 13 bases lay in between. The germline CDR1 and CDR2 sequences are LGHNT and FRNRAP. This CDR3 contains 16 residues.

The V call is TRBV19, the J call TRBJ2-3; D ambiguous. V was pared by 3 bases and J by 2 bases, with 12 bases between. The CDR3 is made up of 15 amino acids. The germline V gene has CDR1 LNHDA and CDR2 SQIVND (reference sequence). The CDR3 sequence is CASSMAPANTDTQYF. The CDR3 DNA is TGTGCCAGTAGTATGGCTCCCGCAAACACAGATACGCAGTATTTT.

This clone was observed once. The V call is TRBV11-1, the J call TRBJ2-7; 8 bases agree with TRBD1. The CDR3 loop spans 16 amino acids. V shed 5 bases and J 5 bases; nucleotides not matched to a gene: 14. The germline V gene has CDR1 SGHAT and CDR2 FQDESV (reference sequence). The CDR3 DNA is TGTGCCAGCAGCCTAGAGGACAGGGCGGGCCTGGACGAGCAGTACTTC. It encodes CASSLEDRAGLDEQYF.

The chain links TRBV5-4 to TRBJ2-1; weak D call: TRBD2 (6 bases). Germline CDR1 reads SGHNT; CDR2 reads YYREEE (reference sequence). Deletions cut 6 bases from V and 6 bases from J, with 19 bases between. CDR3 length: 15 amino acids. The CDR3 DNA is TGTGCCAGCACCCACGGGACGGAGGGTCGCAATGAGCAGTTCTTC. The encoded protein is CASTHGTEGRNEQFF. The entire variable domain, with the rest obtained from reference TRBV5-4 and TRBJ2-1, is as follows: ETGVTQSPTHLIKTRGQQVTLRCSSQSGHNTVSWYQQALGQGPQFIFQYYREEENGRGNFPPRFSGLQFPNYSSELNVNALELDDSALYLCASTHGTEGRNEQFFGPGTRLTVL.

The rearrangement joins TRBV5-1 to TRBJ2-7; 12 bases are shared with TRBD2. The CDR3 runs 17 residues. J lost 5 bases, V lost 4 bases, and 13 bases had no gene match. Germline lookup yields CDR1 SGHRS and CDR2 YFSETQ. The CDR3, as DNA: TGCGCCAGCAGCCCGTCCCCGACTAGCGGGAGTCCCCACGAGCAGTACTTC. Translation gives CASSPSPTSGSPHEQYF.

V and J are TRBV28 and TRBJ2-1; tentatively, D is TRBD2 (6 bases). The CDR3 length is 14 residues. Per the germline V gene, CDR1 is MDHEN and CDR2 is SYDVKM. The V and J ends lost 8 bases and 3 bases respectively, with 14 bases between them. The CDR3 DNA sequence: TGTGCCAGCCACCGCCCTAGCGACTACAATGAGCAGTTCTTC. Residues: CASHRPSDYNEQFF. The whole variable domain, filled in from reference TRBV28 and TRBJ2-1, reads DVKVTQSSRYLVKRTGEKVFLECVQDMDHENMFWYRQDPGLGLRLIYFSYDVKMKEKGDIPEGYSVSREKKERFSLILESASTNQTSMYLCASHRPSDYNEQFFGPGTRLTVL.

V gene TRBV5-4 combines with J gene TRBJ1-1, with a tentative D call TRBD1 (6 bases). Germline CDR1 and CDR2: SGHNT and YYREEE (reference sequence). V shed 4 bases and J shed 1 base, with 14 bases lying between them. This CDR3 region has 15 residues. The CDR3 region is CASSASPQGNTEAFF. As DNA, the CDR3 is TGTGCCAGCAGCGCCTCCCCACAGGGGAACACTGAAGCTTTCTTT.

This chain links TRBV4-1 with TRBJ2-1, with 10 bases fitting TRBD2. The CDR3 totals 19 residues. The germline V gene encodes CDR1 MGHRA and CDR2 YSYEKL. The V gene end was trimmed by 2 bases and the J gene end by 0 bases; junction bases not matched to a gene: 10. CDR3 in DNA: TGCGCCAGCAGCCAAATTCCAGCGGGAGGGCTCCGCTCCTACAATGAGCAGTTCTTC. Amino acids: CASSQIPAGGLRSYNEQFF.

This rearrangement joins TRBV11-3 to TRBJ2-7, with 8 bases lining up with TRBD2. This CDR3 contains 15 residues. The V gene end was trimmed by 5 bases and the J gene end by 2 bases; junction bases not matched to a gene: 8. Germline V gene lookup returns CDR1 SGHNT and CDR2 YENEEA. CDR3 region: CASSAAGGGTYEQYF. The CDR3 DNA is TGTGCCAGCAGCGCAGCCGGGGGGGGAACCTACGAGCAGTACTTC.